These 26 T cell receptor beta chains were all obtained from the same sample, sequenced in a study of T-cell memory formation after mild COVID-19. TCRdb re-derived calls from the 5' RACE reads in MiXCR, one entry per CDR3 protein. The sample lists 350,000 to 500,000 distinct CDR3 sequences; over 15% were seen once. The sample comprised PBMCs or a T cell subset sorted from them (not recorded which). These receptors were collected from a man younger than 35 who had mild COVID-19 (a few samples of this study predate the infection). Cell type and time point are not known.

CDR3 loop: CATSPRDSQETQYF. The DNA of the CDR3 is TGTGCCACCAGCCCTCGGGACAGCCAAGAGACCCAGTACTTC. This rearrangement joins TRBV15 to TRBJ2-5; 7 positions match TRBD1. J gave up 1 base and V 5 bases, and 4 bases lay outside the gene matches. The CDR3 loop spans 14 amino acids. CDR1 is LNHNV and CDR2 is YYDKDF in the germline V gene (reference sequence).

This clonotype was detected only a few times. In DNA, the CDR3 is TGTGCCAGCAGTTCCCGGGGAGGGCCTGGAGGTAATCAGCCCCAGCATTTT. Amino acid sequence: CASSSRGGPGGNQPQHF. The chain couples TRBV12-3 or TRBV12-4 to TRBJ1-5; D is ambiguous. Trimming left V 4 bases short and J 4 bases short, with 20 bases between. The CDR3 consists of 17 residues.

The chain joins TRBV11-2 to TRBJ2-7, with D perhaps TRBD2 (5 bases). Trimming left V 5 bases short and J 0 bases short, with 17 bases between. This CDR3 spans 16 amino acids. From germline, CDR1 is SGHAT and CDR2 FQNNGV. Here the CDR3 DNA reads TGTGCCAGCAGCCCCGAATTGCGGGCCCGCTCCTACGAGCAGTACTTC. It encodes CASSPELRARSYEQYF.

This clonotype was seen repeatedly, ten times or more. CDR3 coding DNA: TGTGCCAGCAGGCCCGACAGAAGCAATTCACCCCTCCACTTT. Protein sequence: CASRPDRSNSPLHF. The chain has TRBV7-2 and TRBJ1-6, with D perhaps TRBD1 (5 bases). The germline V gene encodes CDR1 SGHTA and CDR2 FQGNSA. There are 14 residues in the CDR3. Trimming pared 6 bases from V and 7 bases from J, leaving 13 bases between.

The V gene is TRBV7-3, the J gene TRBJ1-1; D is uncertain. This CDR3 contains 14 residues. The germline CDR1 and CDR2 sequences are SGHTA and FQGTGA. V was clipped by 2 bases and J by 0 bases, with 7 bases between them. The CDR3: CASSLAQMNTEAFF. The CDR3 region has the DNA TGTGCCAGCAGCTTAGCACAAATGAACACTGAAGCTTTCTTT. Combining the CDR3 with reference TRBV7-3 and TRBJ1-1 gives the whole variable domain GAGVSQTPSNKVTEKGKYVELRCDPISGHTALYWYRQSLGQGPEFLIYFQGTGAADDSGLPNDRFFAVRPEGSVSTLKIQRTERGDSAVYLCASSLAQMNTEAFFGQGTRLTVV.

This rearrangement joins TRBV12-3 or TRBV12-4 to TRBJ2-5; 10 bases align to TRBD2. V was pared by 3 bases and J by 1 base, with 5 bases of the junction left unmatched. The CDR3 length is 16 residues. The CDR3 loop reads CASSFGVAGGQETQYF. The DNA of the CDR3 is TGTGCCAGCAGTTTTGGCGTAGCGGGGGGCCAAGAGACCCAGTACTTC.

This clonotype was detected only a few times. The chain couples TRBV28 to TRBJ1-2; D gene unclear. The CDR3 has 12 residues. The V end lost 8 bases, the J end lost 8 bases, and 15 bases lay between the germline ends. Germline V gene lookup returns CDR1 MDHEN and CDR2 SYDVKM. The CDR3 DNA reads TGTGCCAGCGATGCCCCGTTTCGGGGCTACACCTTC. This sequence encodes CASDAPFRGYTF.

This clonotype has just a few counts. The chain links TRBV7-8 to TRBJ1-2; 7 nucleotides line up with TRBD1. The ends lost 1 base at V and 6 bases at J; junction bases unmatched: 5. This CDR3 has 14 residues. CDR1 and CDR2 (germline): SGHVS, FQNEAQ. CDR3 protein: CASSLGDRGHGYTF. The CDR3 bases are TGTGCCAGCAGCTTAGGGGACAGAGGCCATGGCTACACCTTC.

The chain joins TRBV6-5 to TRBJ1-1, with a tentative D call TRBD1 (5 bases). CDR3 size: 14 residues. Per germline, CDR1 MNHEY and CDR2 SVGAGI. The V gene lost 0 bases and the J gene lost 8 bases, with 13 bases spanning the gap. The CDR3 DNA sequence: TGTGCCAGCAGTTACTCGACCCGGCGGGACGAAGCTTTCTTT. As protein: CASSYSTRRDEAFF.

The chain links TRBV7-2 to TRBJ2-5; 7 nucleotides agree with TRBD1. V shed 5 bases, J shed 5 bases, and the junction held 11 bases outside the gene matches. CDR3 size: 15 residues. Germline loops: CDR1 SGHTA, CDR2 FQGNSA. The CDR3 region has the DNA TGTGCCAGCAGCCCCCAGACAGGGCTAGAGGAGACCCAGTACTTC. Protein sequence: CASSPQTGLEETQYF.

This clonotype was observed a handful of times. The J gene is TRBJ2-2, the V gene TRBV5-1; 8 positions match TRBD1. This CDR3 has 15 amino acids. J lost 5 bases, V lost 4 bases, and 7 bases had no gene match. Germline-derived CDR1 and CDR2 are SGHRS and YFSETQ. The CDR3, as DNA: TGCGCCAGCAGCCTGACAGGGGCTGGGACCGGGGAGCTGTTTTTT. Its translation: CASSLTGAGTGELFF.

The CDR3 region has the DNA TGTGCCAGCACAGGGGGGAATGGCAATCAGCCCCAGCATTTT. This translates into CASTGGNGNQPQHF. V gene TRBV6-6 combines with J gene TRBJ1-5, with TRBD1 identical over 7 bases. Per germline, CDR1 MNHNY and CDR2 SVGAGI (reference sequence). The CDR3 has 14 amino acids. J lost 2 bases, V lost 7 bases, and 5 bases had no gene match.

This clonotype has more than one count but fewer than ten. The chain links TRBV5-6 to TRBJ1-3, with D possibly being TRBD1 (6 bases). Per germline, CDR1 SGHDT and CDR2 YYEEEE. The V end was cut by 3 bases, the J end by 2 bases, with 18 bases between. CDR3 length: 17 residues. CDR3 DNA sequence: TGTGCCAGCAGCTCAGCCGGGACATGGATAGCTGGAAACACCATATATTTT. Translation gives CASSSAGTWIAGNTIYF.

This clonotype was seen a handful of times. For the CDR3, the DNA is TGTGCCAGCAGCAGTCTACTAGCGGGCCAAGAGACCCAGTACTTC. The encoded protein is CASSSLLAGQETQYF. The genes are TRBV6-5 and TRBJ2-5; 9 nucleotides match TRBD2. This CDR3 is 15 amino acids long. The germline V gene has CDR1 MNHEY and CDR2 SVGAGI. V lost 6 bases and J lost 1; bases outside the gene matches: 6.

Only a few counts were recorded for this clonotype. The chain recombines TRBV7-8 with TRBJ2-7; D may correspond to TRBD1 or TRBD2 (6 bases each). The V gene lost 2 bases and the J gene lost 2 bases, with 10 bases spanning the gap. Germline V gene lookup returns CDR1 SGHVS and CDR2 FQNEAQ. This CDR3 spans 14 amino acids. CDR3 loop: CASSLWGDTYEQYV. Written as DNA, the CDR3 is TGTGCCAGCAGCTTATGGGGGGACACCTACGAGCAGTACGTC.

This clonotype was counted between two and nine times. V is TRBV10-3 and J is TRBJ2-7, with D possibly TRBD1 on 6 matching bases. V dropped 7 bases and J dropped 2 bases, with 12 bases sitting between them. CDR3 length: 13 amino acids. CDR1 and CDR2 (germline): ENHRY, SYGVKD. The CDR3 loop is CAIKGQGTYEQYV. The CDR3 coding sequence is TGTGCCATCAAAGGGCAGGGGACCTACGAGCAGTACGTC.

The chain couples TRBV28 to TRBJ2-1, with TRBD2 matching 7 bases. Trimming cost V 3 bases and J 0 bases; bases outside gene matches: 5. Germline CDR1 MDHEN, CDR2 SYDVKM. This CDR3 has 16 amino acids. CDR3 in amino acids: CASSFRGGSSYNEQFF. CDR3 nucleotides: TGTGCCAGCAGTTTTCGGGGCGGGAGCTCCTACAATGAGCAGTTCTTC.

This clonotype has just a few counts. J is TRBJ1-1 and V is TRBV5-1; no clear D. The V end lost 1 base, the J end lost 6 bases, and 13 bases lay between the germline ends. The germline V gene has CDR1 SGHRS and CDR2 YFSETQ. This CDR3 has 14 residues. This chain's CDR3 is CASSLRDLSAEAFF. The CDR3 coding sequence is TGCGCCAGCAGCTTGAGAGACTTGAGCGCTGAAGCTTTCTTT.

In its sample, this clonotype was seen a few times. The chain couples TRBV5-1 to TRBJ1-1; 7 nucleotides match TRBD1. From germline, CDR1 is SGHRS and CDR2 YFSETQ. The CDR3 is made up of 18 amino acids. The ends lost 3 bases at V and 1 base at J; junction bases unmatched: 15. CDR3 region: CASSSGRWTGRGNTEAFF. The CDR3 DNA reads as TGCGCCAGCAGCTCGGGCCGTTGGACAGGTCGTGGGAACACTGAAGCTTTCTTT. Combining the CDR3 with reference TRBV5-1 and TRBJ1-1 gives the whole variable domain KAGVTQTPRYLIKTRGQQVTLSCSPISGHRSVSWYQQTPGQGLQFLFEYFSETQRNKGNFPGRFSGRQFSNSRSEMNVSTLELGDSALYLCASSSGRWTGRGNTEAFFGQGTRLTVV.

This chain joins TRBV10-3 and TRBJ2-7, with 10 bases aligning to TRBD1. Germline V gene lookup returns CDR1 ENHRY and CDR2 SYGVKD. The CDR3 is 13 amino acids. The V segment lost 4 bases and the J segment 5 bases; nucleotides outside the gene matches: 2. The CDR3 spells CAISGGTGDEQYF. The CDR3 DNA follows: TGTGCCATCAGTGGAGGGACAGGGGACGAGCAGTACTTC.

This clonotype occurred a few times. The chain employs TRBV12-3 or TRBV12-4 and TRBJ1-2; no clear D gene. This CDR3 contains 12 residues. The germline V and J ends were trimmed by 5 bases and 7 bases, with 11 bases remaining between them. CDR3 residues: CASSPIKGGYTF. As DNA, the CDR3 is TGTGCCAGCAGTCCCATTAAGGGTGGCTACACCTTC.

This clonotype was picked up many times. This chain connects TRBV5-1 to TRBJ2-5; 13 bases agree with TRBD2. The length of the CDR3 is 14 residues. CDR1 is SGHRS and CDR2 is YFSETQ in the germline V gene. J was trimmed by 5 bases and V by 4 bases; bases with no gene match: 2. CDR3 DNA: TGCGCCAGCAGCGGGGGACTAGCGGGGGAGACCCAGTACTTC. It encodes CASSGGLAGETQYF.

The chain couples TRBV7-2 to TRBJ1-6, with D tentatively TRBD1 (6 bases). The V and J ends lost 8 bases and 9 bases respectively, with 20 bases between them. CDR3 length equals 15 residues. Germline V CDR1 and CDR2: SGHTA, FQGNSA. CDR3 in DNA: TGTGCCAGCGGGGGCTCAGGAAGGTATTCTTCACCCCTCCACTTT. Translation: CASGGSGRYSSPLHF.

This clonotype was recorded a few times. The CDR3: CASSLPQGGTDTQYF. CDR3 DNA: TGCGCCAGCAGCCTCCCCCAGGGGGGCACAGATACGCAGTATTTT. The chain carries TRBV4-1 and TRBJ2-3, with 7 positions matching TRBD1. The germline CDR1 and CDR2 sequences are MGHRA and YSYEKL. V lost 4 bases, J lost 1 base, and 5 bases stayed unmatched. The CDR3 is 15 amino acids.

In this sample, this clonotype turned up a few times. J is TRBJ2-5 and V is TRBV5-4; perhaps TRBD2 as D (6 bases). CDR3 size: 14 residues. The ends were cut back, 3 bases at V and 6 bases at J, with 15 bases in the middle. CDR1 SGHNT and CDR2 YYREEE come from the germline V gene (reference sequence). CDR3 DNA sequence: TGTGCCAGCAGCTCAGCCGGGACTGGAAAGACCCAGTACTTC. This sequence encodes CASSSAGTGKTQYF.

CDR3 in DNA: TGCAGTGCTAGAGATCACAGGGGGCAAGAGACCCAGTACTTC. Translating gives CSARDHRGQETQYF. The rearrangement links TRBV20-1 to TRBJ2-5, with TRBD1 matching 8 bases. CDR1 is DFQATT and CDR2 is SNEGSKA in the germline V gene (reference sequence). Trimming at V came to 0 bases and at J to 2 bases, leaving 2 bases not matched to a gene. The CDR3 consists of 14 residues.